The rows below give T cell receptor beta chains drawn from one sample of a study of technical replicates of blood from a handful of donors. Libraries were prepared by immunoSEQ multiplex PCR; TCRdb keeps only in-frame clonotypes and omits some of them. This sample carries 60,000 to 90,000 clones, around 97% of them seen once, and the ten largest clones take approximately 0.3%. The sample was T cells isolated from PBMCs. These receptors came from a human donor in good health. CDR3s leave out the opening cysteine and the closing phenylalanine or tryptophan. Each record gives: J gene, V gene, CDR3 protein.

TRBJ1-2 TRBV25-1 ASSESGPAGTYNYGYT
TRBJ1-5 TRBV6-5 ASSYSWGGLHQPQH
TRBJ2-2 TRBV27 AILLRAGELF
TRBJ2-5 TRBV9 ASSSRTGGETQY
TRBJ1-2 TRBV30 AWSVQGRGYT
TRBJ2-5 TRBV5-5 ASSLGIGLVVGETQY
TRBJ2-7 TRBV2 ASQLDRAGEQY
TRBJ2-5 TRBV19 ASSLMTGSETQY
TRBJ2-1 TRBV30 AARQVSSYNEQF
TRBJ2-1 TRBV9 ASSVAGGSYNEQF
TRBJ1-2 TRBV28 ASKARDRGYT
TRBJ2-1 TRBV30 AWTSRLAGGNEQF
TRBJ2-7 TRBV7-9 ASSFRQVFGEQY
TRBJ2-7 TRBV7-9 ASSPPSAGGYYEQY
TRBJ1-5 TRBV10-3 AISEVGGKQPQH
TRBJ2-7 TRBV12-5 ASGSRFDGDTSYEQY
TRBJ1-5 TRBV7-2 ASSRGQGYQPQH
TRBJ1-3 TRBV2 ASSEGEVSGNTIY
TRBJ2-3 TRBV6-5 ASRYLAGGTDTQY
TRBJ2-2 TRBV4-2 ASSQDRGHTGELF
TRBJ1-1 TRBV9 ASSTGDEAF
TRBJ1-5 TRBV27 ASSLRRQAIGNQPQH
TRBJ1-1 TRBV25-1 ASSEPGRGDTEAF
TRBJ2-7 TRBV6-6 ASSYGLSSYEQY
TRBJ1-2 TRBV7-3 ASSLTAGNYGYT
TRBJ1-3 TRBV9 ASSADSSGNTIY
TRBJ2-1 TRBV5-1 ASSLTLAGGLNEQF
TRBJ1-2 TRBV19 ASSMTGDYGYT
TRBJ2-2 TRBV15 ATSRGTGIGSTGELF
TRBJ1-2 TRBV4-3 ASSQRTGVTYGYT
TRBJ2-7 TRBV10-3 AIQTPSDEQY
TRBJ2-7 TRBV10-2 ASSLSTENEQY
TRBJ2-5 TRBV19 ASRQQGGSETQY
TRBJ1-1 TRBV9 ASSVEGRGTEAF
TRBJ2-1 TRBV7-3 ASSLSLAGDNEQF
TRBJ2-2 TRBV7-3 ASSLSLAGGTTGELF
TRBJ1-1 TRBV6-5 ASSSPGGKNTEAF
TRBJ2-7 TRBV4-1 ASSQESGGPTEQY
TRBJ2-5 TRBV29-1 SVVSETQY
TRBJ1-5 TRBV30 AWRLQGTQPQH
TRBJ2-7 TRBV5-8 ASSLVQSYEQY